This T cell receptor (beta chain) was documented in a study of CD4 T cell repertoires in COVID-19. Study summary: Other coronavirus spike proteins restimulated relabeled CFSE-low cells expanded with IL-2 for 9 to 10 days.

Clones were read by immunoSEQ multiplex PCR, and TCRdb kept only the in-frame ones, dropping some. The table records about 24,000 clones, about 93% of them present only once. Study results and limitations: Sharing of several most expanded SARS-CoV-2-reactive clonotypes across memory subsets suggested intraclonal diversification. SARS-CoV and/or HKU1 spike cultures shared between 7 and 25% of SARS-CoV-2 clonotypes.

The memory T cells were sequenced right after ex vivo isolation, without culture. This clone appeared a single time. Its cognate antigen is unknown. The germline V gene has CDR1 MNHNY and CDR2 SVGAGI (reference sequence). This CDR3 comprises 11 residues. V was shortened by 8 bases and J by 4 bases, with 9 bases between the two germline ends. The rearrangement links TRBV6-6 to TRBJ2-7; D remains ambiguous. This material consisted of circulating follicular helper CD4+ T cells (cTfh) from blood, taken before the COVID-19 pandemic. This TCR was sampled from a human donor who had COVID-19. CDR3: CASGLGYEQYF. The CDR3 bases are TGTGCCAGCGGGCTCGGTTACGAGCAGTACTTC.